The sequence of this T cell receptor beta chain was determined in a study of cytomegalovirus exposure and HLA in healthy donors. Looking at the study overall: Of around 410 genotyped donors, about 80% grouped in the Caucasian-associated ancestry cluster. Study-wide points: The authors listed 164 TCR beta chains as cytomegalovirus-associated.

In germline, CDR1 is GTSNPN, CDR2 SVGIG (reference sequence). The CDR3 totals 17 residues. V shed 5 bases, J shed 10 bases, and the junction held 21 bases outside the gene matches. A single count supports this clone. Its antigen is unidentified. PCR involved 60 Vbeta and 13 Jbeta primers. Clones were sequenced by immunoSEQ multiplex PCR, and TCRdb holds only the in-frame ones, with some missing. The sample lists around 55,000 clones, around 78% occurring once. This chain joins TRBV30 and TRBJ2-1; 9 bases are shared with TRBD2. The sample consisted of PBMCs. The origin of this receptor is a female donor in good health and CMV-seronegative. The CDR3 region is CAWVFSGGPRGLREQFF. The CDR3 coding sequence is TGTGCCTGGGTGTTTAGCGGGGGCCCCAGGGGGTTGAGGGAGCAGTTCTTC.